One TCR beta chain is described in this entry. Sequencing was performed with immunoSEQ multiplex PCR; in TCRdb, only in-frame clones are kept and a portion is missing. The table has approximately 300,000 clones, about 85% seen once; the top ten hold 1.5% to 2%. Germline CDR1 MNHEY, CDR2 SMNVEV (reference sequence). Trimming at V came to 2 bases and at J to 5 bases, leaving 4 bases not matched to a gene. The CDR3 totals 15 residues. The data stem from a study of blood T cell repertoires in COVID-19. This clonotype was obtained from a woman in her twenties or thirties who had been exposed to COVID-19. Sequences were obtained from PBMCs or T cells enriched from blood (not recorded which). The chain has TRBV27 and TRBJ2-2; 8 bases fit TRBD2. For the CDR3, the DNA is TGTGCCAGCAGTTTACGGGAGGGCCAAACCGGGGAGCTGTTTTTT. Amino acids: CASSLREGQTGELFF.